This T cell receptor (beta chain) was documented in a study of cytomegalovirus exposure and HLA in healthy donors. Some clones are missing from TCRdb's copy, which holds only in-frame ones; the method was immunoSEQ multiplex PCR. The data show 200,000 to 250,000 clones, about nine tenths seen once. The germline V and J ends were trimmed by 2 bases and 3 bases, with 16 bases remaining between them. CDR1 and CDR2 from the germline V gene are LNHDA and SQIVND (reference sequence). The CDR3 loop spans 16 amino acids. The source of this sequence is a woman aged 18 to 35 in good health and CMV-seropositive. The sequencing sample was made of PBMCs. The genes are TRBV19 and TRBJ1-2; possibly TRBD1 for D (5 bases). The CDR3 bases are TGTGCCAGTAGTATACAGTTCTTCAGGGTTGACTATGGCTACACCTTC. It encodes CASSIQFFRVDYGYTF.